The present entry profiles one T cell receptor beta chain with its context. The target antigen is unknown. These data are taken from a study of T cells in narcolepsy. Study-level background: Enrolled donors included narcolepsy type 1 or type 2 patients and healthy controls. Findings and limits, study-wide: In some patient and control memory CD4+ samples, autoreactive clones were absent. HCRT-specific and TRIB2-specific autoreactive clonotypes appeared among same-patient CSF and blood CD4+ clonotypes. Autoreactive clonotypes reportedly recurred in blood of same and different patients, not controls.

The protocol was immunoSEQ multiplex PCR, while the TCRdb copy is restricted to in-frame clones and leaves out a portion. The data hold 30,000 or so clones, with about four fifths observed a single time. The CDR3 is 14 residues long. From germline, CDR1 is SNHLY and CDR2 FYNNEI. Trimming stripped 8 bases from V and 0 bases from J, with 8 bases between. The source material was CD45RA- memory CD4+ T cells from PBMCs. The source is a human donor with narcolepsy. J is TRBJ1-6 and V is TRBV2; no definite D call. Here the CDR3 reads CASAQGSYNSPLHF. For the CDR3, the DNA is TGTGCCAGCGCTCAAGGCTCCTATAATTCACCCCTCCACTTT.